The rows below give T cell receptor beta chains drawn from one sample of a study of control samples from healthy donors and cancer patients. Profiling relied on immunoSEQ multiplex PCR, and the TCRdb table lists in-frame clones only, not all of them. Here the sample spans roughly 160,000 clones, 90% to 95% being singletons. Source material: PBMCs. These receptors originate from a man in his sixties with colorectal cancer. The conserved cysteine and the conserved F or W are not part of the CDR3 here. The size entry is marked missing in some rows and otherwise reads once, few, many or a size class.

clone_size v_call cdr3_aa
. TRBV19 ASSLTGTGDYEQY
. TRBV7-2 ASSLGRTEAF
. TRBV19 ASSMDGYGYT
. TRBV5-6 ASSLGWGNSPLH
. TRBV7-2 ASSTPPSTEQY
. TRBV10-2 VSKAGQDTDTQY
. TRBV7-9 ASSFPVINYGYT
. TRBV7-8 ASSSTEGPRYGYT
once TRBV21-1 ASSKTGVEGNEKLF
. TRBV18 ASSLQGNEQY
. TRBV7-9 ASQHSNQPQH
few TRBV3-1/TRBV3-2 ASSQELAPLH
. TRBV4-3 ASSQVVRSNQPQH
. TRBV19 ASRAGQRNTEAF
. TRBV12-3/TRBV12-4 ASRTGGGEKLF
once TRBV6-6 ASRDISGDGKLF
. TRBV2 ASRTGDYSKNTGELF